This T cell receptor beta chain came from a study of cytomegalovirus exposure and HLA in healthy donors. Concerning this clone itself: The antigen is not known.

Overall study results and limits: In a later analysis, the majority of CMV-associated beta chains seemingly showed HLA restriction. Relative to equally common others, HLA-associated TCR beta chains showed greater clonal expansion in a later analysis.

Unmatched junction bases numbered 8, after V lost 5 bases and J lost 4 bases. Germline V gene sequence: CDR1 SGHVS, CDR2 FNYEAQ. The CDR3 covers 15 residues. Sampled while nominally healthy, donors likely had unrecorded immune exposures. PCR amplification relied on 60 Vbeta primers (plus 13 Jbeta primers). TCRdb keeps only in-frame clones here, not all; method: immunoSEQ multiplex PCR. Here the sample spans some 100,000 clones, approximately 76% being singletons. The sample taken for sequencing was PBMCs. The gene calls are TRBV7-6 and TRBJ2-3, with 8 bases identical to TRBD1. This TCR was sampled from a man aged 35 to 55 in good health and CMV-seronegative. The DNA for the CDR3 is TGTGCCAGCAGCACGGACAGGGACAGCGCAGATACGCAGTATTTT. Amino acids: CASSTDRDSADTQYF.